The next 30 T cell receptor beta chains were all read from a single sample in a study of PD-1 blockade in classical Hodgkin lymphoma. Time point given: newly diagnosed, previously untreated cHL patient sample. CD4+ T cells were purified from thawed PBMCs by magnetic negative selection. Assay used: immunoSEQ multiplex PCR; TCRdb lists only in-frame clones, some missing. This sample yields approximately 25,000 clones, of which about 89% are seen a single time; almost 0.55% belongs to the top ten. The specimen sequenced was CD4+ T cells from blood. Every receptor here comes from a human donor with classical Hodgkin lymphoma.

This clone was seen only once. This chain uses TRBV11-2 with TRBJ1-2; D unresolved. The germline V and J ends were trimmed by 1 base and 8 bases, with 11 bases remaining between them. The CDR3 is made up of 13 amino acids. Germline CDR1 reads SGHAT; CDR2 reads FQNNGV. The CDR3 bases are TGTGCCAGCAGCTTAGCCCCCCTGAGCGGCTACACCTTC. It specifies CASSLAPLSGYTF.

The gene calls are TRBV5-4 and TRBJ2-3; the match to TRBD1 covers 7 bases. Germline trimming cut 1 base from V and 5 bases from J; bases unmatched to any gene: 4. The CDR3 runs to 14 residues. Germline assignment: CDR1 SGHNT and CDR2 YYREEE (reference sequence). CDR3 residues: CASSLNRGEDTQYF. CDR3 sequence (DNA): TGTGCCAGCAGCTTGAACAGGGGTGAAGATACGCAGTATTTT.

With respect to this clone: The CDR3 end shows no conserved phenylalanine or tryptophan, and so a read error is likely. Because the CDR3's place on the DNA is in doubt, the DNA is left out and the CDR3 is given as listed by TCRdb. The CDR3 loop is CASGLPSDSRLSI. The chain employs TRBV12-5 and TRBJ1-1; the table's D call of TRBD1 was not tested on the DNA. Germline-derived CDR1 and CDR2 are LGHNT and FRNRAP. The CDR3 has 13 amino acids, counting both end residues.

The rearrangement links TRBV7-2 to TRBJ2-5; 15 bases line up with TRBD2. The CDR3 spans 19 residues. Germline V CDR1 and CDR2: SGHTA, FQGNSA. The junction had 17 bases not matched to a gene; V was cut back by 5 bases and J by 7 bases. The CDR3 DNA reads TGTGCCAGCAGCGAACTCGAAGCGGGACTAGCGGGGGGCCTCGGGACCCAGTACTTC. Translating gives CASSELEAGLAGGLGTQYF.

The chain joins TRBV4-2 to TRBJ2-7; TRBD2 agrees at 11 bases. Trimming took 1 base from V and 0 from J; bases not matched to a gene: 8. CDR3 size: 18 residues. The germline V gene has CDR1 LGHNA and CDR2 YNFKEQ. Here the CDR3 DNA reads TGTGCCAGCAGCCAAGCGGCTAGCGGGGGGCTAACCTCCTACGAGCAGTACTTC. Its translation is CASSQAASGGLTSYEQYF.

The chain recombines TRBV4-3 with TRBJ2-3, with 9 bases lining up with TRBD2. The germline V gene has CDR1 LGHNA and CDR2 YSLEER. CDR3 length: 14 residues. V lost 3 bases, J lost 6 bases, and 4 bases stayed unmatched. CDR3: CASSHSGGGDTQYF. The CDR3, as DNA: TGCGCCAGCAGCCATAGCGGGGGCGGGGATACGCAGTATTTT.

The chain employs TRBV7-6 and TRBJ2-2; 11 bases are shared with TRBD1. The CDR3 consists of 16 residues. Germline lookup yields CDR1 SGHVS and CDR2 FNYEAQ. V shed 3 bases, J shed 3 bases, and the junction held 3 bases outside the gene matches. The CDR3, as DNA: TGTGCCAGCAGCTTGAGGACAGGGGGCGACACCGGGGAGCTGTTTTTT. This translates into CASSLRTGGDTGELFF.

The J gene is TRBJ1-3, the V gene TRBV5-1, with D uncertain. Trimming pared 1 base from V and 0 bases from J, leaving 11 bases between. The length of the CDR3 is 16 residues. Germline loops: CDR1 SGHRS, CDR2 YFSETQ. CDR3 in DNA: TGCGCCAGCAGCTTGACAGTGGCCCTCTCTGGAAACACCATATATTTT. It yields the protein CASSLTVALSGNTIYF.

This rearrangement joins TRBV7-9 to TRBJ2-7, with TRBD2 as a possible D gene (6 bases). Germline V gene sequence: CDR1 SEHNR, CDR2 FQNEAQ (reference sequence). The CDR3 loop spans 19 amino acids. V was pared by 3 bases and J by 6 bases, with 30 bases between. CDR3 residues: CASSFLSFLGGTGKSEQYF. The CDR3 nucleotides are TGTGCCAGCAGCTTTTTATCGTTTCTGGGCGGGACGGGAAAATCCGAGCAGTACTTC.

The chain combines TRBV7-2 with TRBJ1-5; no firm D call. The ends were cut back, 5 bases at V and 5 bases at J, with 10 bases in the middle. In germline, CDR1 is SGHTA, CDR2 FQGNSA. CDR3 length: 13 amino acids. The CDR3 DNA follows: TGTGCCAGCAGCCCCTCCGTCGATCAGCCCCAGCATTTT. Its translation: CASSPSVDQPQHF.

The chain carries TRBV5-1 and TRBJ1-1; D remains ambiguous. The CDR3 consists of 15 residues. CDR1 is SGHRS, CDR2 YFSETQ, per germline. V lost 2 bases and J lost 3, with 14 bases in between. The CDR3 region is CASSFFGQLYTEAFF. CDR3 nucleotides: TGCGCCAGCAGCTTTTTTGGGCAACTCTACACTGAAGCTTTCTTT.

This rearrangement joins TRBV9 to TRBJ2-3; 9 nucleotides line up with TRBD2. V dropped 0 bases and J dropped 6; count of bases not matched to a gene: 5. Germline CDR1 and CDR2: SGDLS and YYNGEE. The CDR3 sequence is 15 residues long. The CDR3 DNA reads as TGTGCCAGCAGCGTAGCAGAGCGGGGGGCGGATACGCAGTATTTT. It translates to CASSVAERGADTQYF.

The rearrangement links TRBV7-9 to TRBJ1-2; D unresolved. The V gene lost 1 base and the J gene lost 4 bases, with 10 bases spanning the gap. This CDR3 region has 14 residues. CDR1 and CDR2 from the germline V gene are SEHNR and FQNEAQ (reference sequence). CDR3 DNA sequence: TGTGCCAGCAGCTTAGAGGCCGGCTCCTATGGCTACACCTTC. Translated: CASSLEAGSYGYTF.

The chain has TRBV7-2 and TRBJ2-7, with D unresolved. Germline V gene sequence: CDR1 SGHTA, CDR2 FQGNSA. Trimming cost V 6 bases and J 4 bases, with 16 bases left between them. CDR3 length equals 14 residues. The CDR3 DNA is TGTGCCAGCAGGTTCACTGGGTCTGGGTACGAGCAGTACTTC. Amino acids: CASRFTGSGYEQYF.

The chain is built from TRBV5-1 and TRBJ1-6, with D maybe TRBD1 (5 bases). Germline V CDR1 and CDR2: SGHRS, YFSETQ. The CDR3 totals 13 residues. V was cut by 4 bases and J by 10 bases, with 12 bases left in between. In DNA form, the CDR3 reads TGCGCCAGCAGCATCCAGGAGGGGTCACCCCTCCACTTT. Residues: CASSIQEGSPLHF.

The V and J genes are TRBV5-5 and TRBJ1-6, with D unclear. The CDR3 is 15 amino acids. Germline CDR1 SGHKS, CDR2 YYEKEE (reference sequence). V was trimmed by 5 bases and J by 1 base, leaving 10 bases between them. The CDR3: CASSPTGSYNSPLHF. CDR3 in DNA: TGTGCCAGCAGTCCTACGGGGTCCTATAATTCACCCCTCCACTTT.

The chain couples TRBV4-1 to TRBJ2-1; 8 bases line up with TRBD2. Germline CDR1 reads MGHRA; CDR2 reads YSYEKL. The CDR3 loop spans 17 amino acids. The ends lost 4 bases at V and 9 bases at J; junction bases unmatched: 17. This chain's CDR3 is CASSPHAASGGFSEQFF. The CDR3 DNA reads as TGCGCCAGCAGCCCCCACGCGGCGAGCGGGGGTTTTAGTGAGCAGTTCTTC.

The rearrangement joins TRBV29-1 to TRBJ2-7; 7 bases are a match to TRBD2. V lost 7 bases, J lost 2 bases, and 8 bases stayed unmatched. The CDR3 runs to 13 residues. In germline, CDR1 is SQVTM, CDR2 ANQGSEA. CDR3 coding DNA: TGCAGCGCCGGGGAGGGGCGTACCTACGAGCAGTACTTC. Encoded protein: CSAGEGRTYEQYF.

The rearrangement links TRBV5-1 to TRBJ2-5; 7 nucleotides line up with TRBD2. Trimming cost V 3 bases and J 1 base; bases outside gene matches: 3. The V gene's germline CDR1 is SGHRS and CDR2 YFSETQ. The CDR3 covers 14 residues. CDR3 coding DNA: TGCGCCAGCAGCTGGAGCGGGACCCAAGAGACCCAGTACTTC. Amino acid sequence: CASSWSGTQETQYF.

This chain connects TRBV19 to TRBJ2-1; TRBD1 aligns across 7 bases. The CDR3 is 15 amino acids. Per germline, CDR1 LNHDA and CDR2 SQIVND (reference sequence). V trimming: 6 bases; J trimming: 4 bases; junction bases outside the gene matches: 9. The CDR3 region is CASSFRDSWYNEQFF. The CDR3 coding sequence is TGTGCCAGTAGCTTCCGGGACAGCTGGTACAATGAGCAGTTCTTC.

The CDR3 bases are TGTGCCATCAAGTCTAGCGGGGGGGCTGATGAGCAGTTCTTC. Its translation: CAIKSSGGADEQFF. The rearrangement joins TRBV10-3 to TRBJ2-1; 12 nucleotides match TRBD2. V shed 7 bases and J 8 bases; nucleotides not matched to a gene: 6. This CDR3 has 14 amino acids. CDR1 ENHRY and CDR2 SYGVKD come from the germline V gene.

The chain combines TRBV7-8 with TRBJ1-1, with 9 nucleotides matching TRBD1. The CDR3 has 14 residues. Germline values: CDR1 SGHVS, CDR2 FQNEAQ. The ends lost 4 bases at V and 10 bases at J; junction bases unmatched: 10. CDR3 nucleotides: TGTGCCAGCAGCTGGGACAGGGTGTCCCTGGGAGCTTTCTTT. This translates into CASSWDRVSLGAFF.

The chain joins TRBV7-9 to TRBJ2-7, with 10 bases lining up with TRBD1. Trimming took 2 bases from V and 5 from J; bases not matched to a gene: 6. Germline V gene data show CDR1 as SEHNR and CDR2 as FQNEAQ (reference sequence). This CDR3 region has 15 residues. CDR3 sequence (DNA): TGTGCCAGCAGCTTATCAGGGACAGGGGTGGACGAGCAGTACTTC. Protein: CASSLSGTGVDEQYF.

The CDR3 spells CASSLIKSRQETQYF. The CDR3 DNA reads as TGTGCCAGCAGCTTAATAAAGTCCAGACAAGAGACCCAGTACTTC. The gene calls are TRBV7-6 and TRBJ2-5; D unclear. Trimming took 2 bases from V and 2 from J, leaving 12 bases between them. The CDR3 consists of 15 residues. In germline, CDR1 is SGHVS, CDR2 FNYEAQ.

The V gene is TRBV6-5, the J gene TRBJ1-3, with D possibly matching TRBD1 (5 bases). Trimming cost V 6 bases and J 4 bases, with 10 bases left between them. CDR3 size: 13 residues. Germline CDR1 and CDR2: MNHEY and SVGAGI. Written as DNA, the CDR3 is TGTGCCAGCAGGAGGGGCGCCGGAAACACCATATATTTT. This codes for CASRRGAGNTIYF.

The genes are TRBV6-5 and TRBJ2-5; the D call may be TRBD1 or TRBD2 (6 bases each). The CDR3 contains 15 residues. V was cut by 0 bases and J by 1 base, with 9 bases left in between. Germline V gene lookup returns CDR1 MNHEY and CDR2 SVGAGI. The CDR3 coding sequence is TGTGCCAGCAGTTACTCGAGGGGGGCCCAAGAGACCCAGTACTTC. Translation gives CASSYSRGAQETQYF.

The CDR3 DNA reads as TGTGCCACCAGCAGAGATCCAGGGCGAACTAATGAAAAACTGTTTTTT. It yields the protein CATSRDPGRTNEKLFF. This chain joins TRBV15 and TRBJ1-4, with D possibly matching TRBD1 (5 bases). This CDR3 has 16 amino acids. V lost 0 bases to trimming and J lost 1 base, with 9 bases between them. Germline loops: CDR1 LNHNV, CDR2 YYDKDF (reference sequence).

This clone has just one count. The chain joins TRBV6-4 to TRBJ2-5; 9 nucleotides align to TRBD1. The CDR3 spans 14 residues. V dropped 7 bases and J dropped 2; count of bases not matched to a gene: 5. Per the germline V gene, CDR1 is MRHNA and CDR2 is SNTAGT. CDR3 amino acids: CASMDRGGQETQYF. CDR3 nucleotides: TGTGCCAGCATGGACAGGGGTGGGCAAGAGACCCAGTACTTC.

This chain uses TRBV11-2 with TRBJ2-5; D might be TRBD2 (6 bases). Trimming shortened V by 4 bases and J by 9 bases, and 18 bases separated the two germline ends. Germline-derived CDR1 and CDR2 are SGHAT and FQNNGV. The CDR3 covers 14 residues. The CDR3 coding sequence is TGTGCCAGCAGCTCGTTAGCGGCTCCACTGGCCCAGTACTTC. Its protein is CASSSLAAPLAQYF. Together with reference TRBV11-2 and TRBJ2-5, the CDR3 gives the full variable domain: EAGVAQSPRYKIIEKRQSVAFWCNPISGHATLYWYQQILGQGPKLLIQFQNNGVVDDSQLPKDRFSAERLKGVDSTLKIQPAKLEDSAVYLCASSSLAAPLAQYFGPGTRLLVL.

The chain combines TRBV6-1 with TRBJ2-3; D is perhaps TRBD1 (6 bases). Trimming removed 5 bases at V and 8 bases at J, with 14 bases between. Germline V CDR1 and CDR2: MNHNS, SASEGT. This CDR3 contains 13 residues. The CDR3 here is CASSTHREGTQYF. The CDR3 DNA reads TGTGCCAGCAGTACTCACAGGGAAGGTACGCAGTATTTT.